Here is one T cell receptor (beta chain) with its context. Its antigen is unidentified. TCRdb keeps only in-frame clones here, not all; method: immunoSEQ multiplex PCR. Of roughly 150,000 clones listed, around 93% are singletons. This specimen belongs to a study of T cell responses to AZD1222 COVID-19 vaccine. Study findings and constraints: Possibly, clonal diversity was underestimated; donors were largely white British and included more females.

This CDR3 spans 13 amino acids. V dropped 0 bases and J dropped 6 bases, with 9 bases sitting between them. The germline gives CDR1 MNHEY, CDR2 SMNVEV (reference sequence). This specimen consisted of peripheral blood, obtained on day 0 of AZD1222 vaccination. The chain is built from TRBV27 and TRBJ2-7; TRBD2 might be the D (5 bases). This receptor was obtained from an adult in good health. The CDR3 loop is CASSLSPGSEQYF. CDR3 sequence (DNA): TGTGCCAGCAGTTTATCTCCGGGGAGCGAGCAGTACTTC.